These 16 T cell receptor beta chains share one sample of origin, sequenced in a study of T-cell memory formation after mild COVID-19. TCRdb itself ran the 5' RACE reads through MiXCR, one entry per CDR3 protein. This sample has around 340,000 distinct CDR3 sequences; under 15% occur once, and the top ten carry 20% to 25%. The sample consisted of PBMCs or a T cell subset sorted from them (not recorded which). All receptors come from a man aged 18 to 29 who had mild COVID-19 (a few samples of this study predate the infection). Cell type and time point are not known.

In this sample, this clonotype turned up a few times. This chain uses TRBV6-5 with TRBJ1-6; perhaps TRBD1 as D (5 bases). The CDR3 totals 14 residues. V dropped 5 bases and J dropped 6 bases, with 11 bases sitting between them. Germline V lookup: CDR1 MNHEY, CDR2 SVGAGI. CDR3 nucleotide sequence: TGTGCCAGCAGTCGGGACCGCTTTAATTCACCCCTCCACTTT. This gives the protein CASSRDRFNSPLHF.

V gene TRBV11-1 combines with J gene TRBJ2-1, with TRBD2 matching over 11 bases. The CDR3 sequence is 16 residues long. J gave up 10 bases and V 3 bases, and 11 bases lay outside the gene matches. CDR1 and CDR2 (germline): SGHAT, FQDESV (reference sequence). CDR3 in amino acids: CASSFSPSGGQEEQFF. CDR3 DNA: TGTGCCAGCAGCTTTTCTCCTAGCGGGGGGCAGGAGGAGCAGTTCTTC.

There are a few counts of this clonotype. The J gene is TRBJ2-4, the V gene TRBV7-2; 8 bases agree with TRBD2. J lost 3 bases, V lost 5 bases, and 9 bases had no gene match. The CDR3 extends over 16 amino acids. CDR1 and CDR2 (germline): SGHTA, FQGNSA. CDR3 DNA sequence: TGTGCCAGCAGCCCCCGGGGGGGTCTTGTCAAAAACATTCAGTACTTC. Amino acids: CASSPRGGLVKNIQYF.

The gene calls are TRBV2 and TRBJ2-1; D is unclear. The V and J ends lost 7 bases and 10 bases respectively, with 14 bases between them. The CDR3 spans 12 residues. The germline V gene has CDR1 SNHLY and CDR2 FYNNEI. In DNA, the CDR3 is TGTGCCAGCATTGGGCCGCCCTTCGAGCAGTTCTTC. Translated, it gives CASIGPPFEQFF.

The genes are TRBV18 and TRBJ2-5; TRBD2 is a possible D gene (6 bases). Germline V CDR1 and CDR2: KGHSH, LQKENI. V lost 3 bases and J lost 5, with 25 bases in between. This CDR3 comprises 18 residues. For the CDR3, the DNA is TGTGCCAGCTCACCTCCTCGGGGGACTCCAAGGGAAGGGGAGACCCAGTACTTC. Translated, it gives CASSPPRGTPREGETQYF.

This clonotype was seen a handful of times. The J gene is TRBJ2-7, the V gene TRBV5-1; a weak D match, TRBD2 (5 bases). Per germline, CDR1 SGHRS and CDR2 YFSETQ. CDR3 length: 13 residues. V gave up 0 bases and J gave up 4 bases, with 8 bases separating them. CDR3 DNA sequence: TGCGCCAGCAGCTTGGTGGGGAGATACGAGCAGTACTTC. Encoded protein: CASSLVGRYEQYF.

The CDR3 protein is CASSYDSYETQYF. The DNA of the CDR3 is TGTGCCAGCAGTTACGACAGTTACGAGACCCAGTACTTC. J is TRBJ2-5 and V is TRBV6-2 or TRBV6-3, with a weak D call TRBD1 (5 bases). The V and J ends lost 2 bases and 5 bases respectively, with 9 bases between them. Per the germline V gene, CDR1 is MNHEY and CDR2 is SVGEGT. The CDR3 has 13 amino acids.

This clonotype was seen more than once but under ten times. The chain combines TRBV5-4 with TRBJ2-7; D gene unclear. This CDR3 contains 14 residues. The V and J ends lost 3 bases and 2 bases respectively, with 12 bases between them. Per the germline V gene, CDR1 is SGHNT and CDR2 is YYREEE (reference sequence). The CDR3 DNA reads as TGTGCCAGCAGCTCGCCCCTGCGACCCTACGAGCAGTACGTC. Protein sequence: CASSSPLRPYEQYV.

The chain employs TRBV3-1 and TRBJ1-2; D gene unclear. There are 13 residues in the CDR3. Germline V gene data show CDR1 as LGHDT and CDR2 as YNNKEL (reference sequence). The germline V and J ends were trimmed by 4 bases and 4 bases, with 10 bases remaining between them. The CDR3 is CASSRDGPYGYTF. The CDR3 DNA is TGTGCCAGCAGCCGTGACGGACCCTATGGCTACACCTTC.

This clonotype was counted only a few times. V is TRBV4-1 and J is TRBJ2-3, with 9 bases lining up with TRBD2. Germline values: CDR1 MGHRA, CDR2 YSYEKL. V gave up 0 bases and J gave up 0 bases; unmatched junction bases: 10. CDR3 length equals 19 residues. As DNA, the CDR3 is TGCGCCAGCAGCCAAGATCGCGGGACTAGCACCTTTAGCACAGATACGCAGTATTTT. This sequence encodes CASSQDRGTSTFSTDTQYF.

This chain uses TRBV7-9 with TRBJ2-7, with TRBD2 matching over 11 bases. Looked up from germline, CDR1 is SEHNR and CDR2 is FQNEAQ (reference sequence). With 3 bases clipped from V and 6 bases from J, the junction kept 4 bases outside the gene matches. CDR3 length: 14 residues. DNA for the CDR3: TGTGCCAGCAGCTTCGGTCTAGCGGGGGGCGAGCAGTACTTC. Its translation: CASSFGLAGGEQYF.

The CDR3 reads CASSVVSGGDTEAFF. The CDR3, as DNA: TGTGCCAGCAGCGTAGTATCAGGGGGGGACACTGAAGCTTTCTTT. This sequence joins TRBV9 and TRBJ1-1; 7 bases align to TRBD1. Looked up from germline, CDR1 is SGDLS and CDR2 is YYNGEE. The V segment lost 0 bases and the J segment 3 bases; nucleotides outside the gene matches: 5. The CDR3 runs to 15 residues.

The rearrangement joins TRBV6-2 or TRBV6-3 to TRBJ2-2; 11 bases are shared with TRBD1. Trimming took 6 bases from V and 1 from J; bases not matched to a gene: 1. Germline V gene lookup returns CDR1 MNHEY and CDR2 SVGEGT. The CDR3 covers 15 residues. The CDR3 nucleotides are TGTGCCAGCAGGGACAGGGGGCGGAACACCGGGGAGCTGTTTTTT. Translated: CASRDRGRNTGELFF.

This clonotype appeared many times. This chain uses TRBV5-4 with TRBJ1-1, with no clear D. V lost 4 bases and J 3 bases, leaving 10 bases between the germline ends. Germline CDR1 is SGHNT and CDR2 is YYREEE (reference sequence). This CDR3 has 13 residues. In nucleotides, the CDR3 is TGTGCCAGCAGCCTAGGGAGGGACACTGAAGCTTTCTTT. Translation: CASSLGRDTEAFF.

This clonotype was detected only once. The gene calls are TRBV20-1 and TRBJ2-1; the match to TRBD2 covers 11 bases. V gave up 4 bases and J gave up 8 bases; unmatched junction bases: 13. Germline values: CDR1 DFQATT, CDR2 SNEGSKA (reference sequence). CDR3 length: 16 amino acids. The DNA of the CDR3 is TGCAGTGCTAAACCAAGACTAGCGGGATCTCGCCATGAGCAGTTCTTC. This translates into CSAKPRLAGSRHEQFF.

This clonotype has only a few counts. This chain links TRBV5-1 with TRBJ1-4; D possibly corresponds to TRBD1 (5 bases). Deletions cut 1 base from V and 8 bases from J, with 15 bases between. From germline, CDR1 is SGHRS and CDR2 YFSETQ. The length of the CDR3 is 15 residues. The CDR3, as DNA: TGCGCCAGCAGCTTGTTTGGGGCGGGAGACGAAAAACTGTTTTTT. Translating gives CASSLFGAGDEKLFF.